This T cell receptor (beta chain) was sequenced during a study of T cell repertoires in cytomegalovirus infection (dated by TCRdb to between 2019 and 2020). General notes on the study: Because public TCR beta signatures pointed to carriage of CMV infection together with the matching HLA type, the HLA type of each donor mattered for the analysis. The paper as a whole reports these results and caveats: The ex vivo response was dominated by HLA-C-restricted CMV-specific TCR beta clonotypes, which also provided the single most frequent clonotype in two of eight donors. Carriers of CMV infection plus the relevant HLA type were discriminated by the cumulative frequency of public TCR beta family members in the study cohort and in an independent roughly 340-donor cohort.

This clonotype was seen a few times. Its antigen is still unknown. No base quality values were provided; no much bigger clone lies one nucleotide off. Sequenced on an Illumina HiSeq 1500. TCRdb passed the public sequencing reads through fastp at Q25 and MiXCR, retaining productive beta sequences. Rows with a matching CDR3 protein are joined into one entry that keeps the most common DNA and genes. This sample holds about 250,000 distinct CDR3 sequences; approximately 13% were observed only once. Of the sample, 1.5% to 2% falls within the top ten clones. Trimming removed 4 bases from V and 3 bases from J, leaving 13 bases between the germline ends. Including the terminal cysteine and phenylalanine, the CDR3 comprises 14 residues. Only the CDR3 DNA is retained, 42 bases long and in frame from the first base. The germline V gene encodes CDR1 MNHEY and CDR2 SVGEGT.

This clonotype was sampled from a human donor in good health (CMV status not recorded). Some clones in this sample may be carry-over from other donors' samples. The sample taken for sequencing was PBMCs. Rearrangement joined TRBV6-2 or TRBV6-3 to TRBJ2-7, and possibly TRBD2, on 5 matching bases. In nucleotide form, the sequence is TGTGCCAGCAGTTTGAGGGAACCCTTCTACGAGCAGTACTTC. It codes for CASSLREPFYEQYF.